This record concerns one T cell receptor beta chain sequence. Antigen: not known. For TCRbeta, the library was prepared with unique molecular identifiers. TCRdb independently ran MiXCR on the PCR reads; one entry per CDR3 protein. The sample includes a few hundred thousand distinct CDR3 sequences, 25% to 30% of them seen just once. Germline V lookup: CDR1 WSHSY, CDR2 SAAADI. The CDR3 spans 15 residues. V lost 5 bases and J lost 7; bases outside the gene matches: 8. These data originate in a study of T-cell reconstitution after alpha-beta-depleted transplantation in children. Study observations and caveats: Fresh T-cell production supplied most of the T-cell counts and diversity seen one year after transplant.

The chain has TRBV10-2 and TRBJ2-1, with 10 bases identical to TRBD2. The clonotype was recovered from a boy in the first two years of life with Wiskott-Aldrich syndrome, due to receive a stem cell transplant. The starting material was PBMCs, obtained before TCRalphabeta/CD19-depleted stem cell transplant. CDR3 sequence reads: CASSTALAGLNEQFF. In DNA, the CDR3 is TGCGCCAGCAGTACAGCACTAGCGGGATTAAATGAGCAGTTCTTC.